This TCR beta chain was sequenced for a study of T-cell reconstitution after alpha-beta-depleted transplantation in children. The TCRbeta library was prepared with unique molecular identifiers. One entry per CDR3 protein, called by TCRdb with MiXCR from the PCR reads. The table includes around 240,000 distinct CDR3 sequences, 7.5% to 9.5% detected once. Study results and caveats: There were reportedly several hundred expanded graft clones from which alpha-beta T cells came about two months after transplant.

This clonotype was seen ten or more times. Its antigen is undetermined. V lost 4 bases, J lost 4 bases, and 14 bases lay in between. Germline V lookup: CDR1 SGHTA, CDR2 FQGNSA. The CDR3 spans 15 residues. The V gene is TRBV7-2, the J gene TRBJ2-1, with D perhaps being TRBD1 or TRBD2 (5 bases each). The sample here was PBMCs, mostly from graft donor cells, taken 180 days after TCRalphabeta/CD19-depleted stem cell transplant. The source is a male patient younger than 18 who had a stem cell transplant for acute lymphoblastic leukemia, so the T cells may come from the graft donor. As DNA, the CDR3 is TGTGCCAGCAGCTCCAGGGACCGCAGATACAATGAGCAGTTCTTC. Translating it yields CASSSRDRRYNEQFF.